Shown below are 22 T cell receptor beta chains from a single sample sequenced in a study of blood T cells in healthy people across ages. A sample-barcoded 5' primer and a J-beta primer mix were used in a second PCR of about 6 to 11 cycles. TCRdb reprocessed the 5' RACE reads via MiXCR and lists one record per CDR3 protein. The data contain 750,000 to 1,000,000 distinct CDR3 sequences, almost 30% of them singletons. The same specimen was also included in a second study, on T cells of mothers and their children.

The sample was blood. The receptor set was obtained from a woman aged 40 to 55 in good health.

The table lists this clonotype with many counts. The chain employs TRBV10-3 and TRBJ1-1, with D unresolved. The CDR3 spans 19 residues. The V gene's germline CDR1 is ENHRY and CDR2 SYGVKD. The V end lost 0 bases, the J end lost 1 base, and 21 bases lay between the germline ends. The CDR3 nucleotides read TGTGCCATCAGTGAGTCAACCAGAGCTATTGGCAACAAGAACACTGAAGCTTTCTTT. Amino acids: CAISESTRAIGNKNTEAFF.

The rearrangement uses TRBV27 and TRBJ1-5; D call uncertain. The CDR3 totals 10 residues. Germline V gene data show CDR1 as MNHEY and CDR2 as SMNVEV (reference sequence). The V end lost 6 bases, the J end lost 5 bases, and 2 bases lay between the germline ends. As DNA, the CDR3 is TGTGCCAGCAGACATCAGCCCCAGCATTTT. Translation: CASRHQPQHF.

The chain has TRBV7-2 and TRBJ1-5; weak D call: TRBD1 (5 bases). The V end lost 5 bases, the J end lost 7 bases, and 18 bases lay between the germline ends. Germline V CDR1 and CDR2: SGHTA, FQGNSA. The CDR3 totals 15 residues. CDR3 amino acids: CASSPEGTVGQPQHF. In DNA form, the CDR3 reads TGTGCCAGCAGCCCGGAAGGGACGGTAGGGCAGCCCCAGCATTTT.

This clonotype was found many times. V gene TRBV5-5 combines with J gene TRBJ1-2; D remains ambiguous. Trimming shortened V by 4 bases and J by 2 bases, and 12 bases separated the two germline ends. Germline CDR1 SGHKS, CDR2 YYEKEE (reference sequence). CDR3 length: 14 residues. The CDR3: CASSPGGMNYGYTF. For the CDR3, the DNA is TGTGCCAGCAGCCCTGGTGGGATGAACTATGGCTACACCTTC.

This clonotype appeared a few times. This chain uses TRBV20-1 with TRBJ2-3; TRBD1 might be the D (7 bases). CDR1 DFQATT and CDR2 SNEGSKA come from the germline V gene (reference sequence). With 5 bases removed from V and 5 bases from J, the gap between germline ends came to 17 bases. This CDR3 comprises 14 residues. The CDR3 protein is CSAAGQRVIDTQYF. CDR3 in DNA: TGCAGTGCTGCGGGACAGAGGGTAATAGATACGCAGTATTTT.

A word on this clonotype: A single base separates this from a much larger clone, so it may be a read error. CDR3 amino acids: CGVEEGEGPSGANVLTF. DNA of the CDR3: TGCGGCGTTGAAGAAGGTGAAGGGCCCTCTGGGGCCAACGTCCTGACTTTC. The chain carries TRBV29-1 and TRBJ2-6, with no clear D. This CDR3 comprises 17 residues. The germline V gene encodes CDR1 SQVTM and CDR2 ANQGSEA.

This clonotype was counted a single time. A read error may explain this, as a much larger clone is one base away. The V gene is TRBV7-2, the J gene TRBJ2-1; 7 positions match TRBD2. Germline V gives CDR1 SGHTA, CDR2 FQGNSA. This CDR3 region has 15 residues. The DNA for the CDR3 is TGTGCCAGCAGCTTCGGGGGGAGCTCCGACAATGAGCAGTTCTTC. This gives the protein CASSFGGSSDNEQFF.

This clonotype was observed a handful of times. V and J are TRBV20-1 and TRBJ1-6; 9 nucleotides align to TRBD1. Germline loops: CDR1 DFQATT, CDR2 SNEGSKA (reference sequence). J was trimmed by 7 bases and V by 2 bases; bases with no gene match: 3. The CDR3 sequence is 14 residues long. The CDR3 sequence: CSARRDRANSPLHF. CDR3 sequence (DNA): TGCAGTGCTAGACGGGACAGGGCAAATTCACCCCTCCACTTT.

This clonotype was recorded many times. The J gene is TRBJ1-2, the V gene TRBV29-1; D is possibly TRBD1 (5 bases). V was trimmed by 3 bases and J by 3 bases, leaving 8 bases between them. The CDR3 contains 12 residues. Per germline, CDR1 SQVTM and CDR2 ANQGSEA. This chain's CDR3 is CSVDGTDYGYTF. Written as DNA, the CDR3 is TGCAGCGTTGACGGGACCGACTATGGCTACACCTTC.

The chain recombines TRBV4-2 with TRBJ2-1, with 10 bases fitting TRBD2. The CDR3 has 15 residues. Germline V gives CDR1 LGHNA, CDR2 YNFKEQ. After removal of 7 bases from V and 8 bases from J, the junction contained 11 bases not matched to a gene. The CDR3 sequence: CASNQRGGPTDEQFF. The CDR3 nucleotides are TGTGCCAGCAACCAGCGGGGGGGCCCTACGGATGAGCAGTTCTTC.

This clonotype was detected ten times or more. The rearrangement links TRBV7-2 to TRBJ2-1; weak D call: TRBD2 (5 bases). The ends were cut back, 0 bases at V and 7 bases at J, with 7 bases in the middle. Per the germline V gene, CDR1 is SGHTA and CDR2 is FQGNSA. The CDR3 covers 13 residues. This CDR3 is CASSLAGSNEQFF. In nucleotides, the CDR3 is TGTGCCAGCAGCTTAGCTGGGAGTAATGAGCAGTTCTTC.

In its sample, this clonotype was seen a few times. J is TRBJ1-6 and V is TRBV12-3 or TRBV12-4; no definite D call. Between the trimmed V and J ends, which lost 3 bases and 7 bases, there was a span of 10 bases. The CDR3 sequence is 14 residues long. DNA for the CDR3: TGTGCCAGCAGTTTTAGGTCTGGGAATTCACCCCTCCACTTT. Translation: CASSFRSGNSPLHF.

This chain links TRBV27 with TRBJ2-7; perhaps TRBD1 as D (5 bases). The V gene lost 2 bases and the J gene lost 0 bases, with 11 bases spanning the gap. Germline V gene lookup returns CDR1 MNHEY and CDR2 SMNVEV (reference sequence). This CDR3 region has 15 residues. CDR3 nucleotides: TGTGCCAGCAGTTTAACAGGTCCCTCCTCCTACGAGCAGTACTTC. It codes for CASSLTGPSSYEQYF.

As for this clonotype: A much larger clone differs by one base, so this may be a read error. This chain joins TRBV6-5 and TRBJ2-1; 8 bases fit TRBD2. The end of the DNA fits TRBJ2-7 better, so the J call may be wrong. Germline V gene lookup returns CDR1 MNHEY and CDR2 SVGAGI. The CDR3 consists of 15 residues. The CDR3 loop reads CASSYGGGGLNEQYF. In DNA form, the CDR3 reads TGTGCCAGCAGTTACGGTGGCGGGGGGCTTAATGAGCAGTACTTC.

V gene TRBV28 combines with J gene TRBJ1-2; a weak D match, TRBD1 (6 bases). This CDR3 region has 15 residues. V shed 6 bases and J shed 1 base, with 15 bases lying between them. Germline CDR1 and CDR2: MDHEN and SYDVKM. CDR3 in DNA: TGTGCCAGCAGCCCACAGGGAGGGGTTAACTATGGCTACACCTTC. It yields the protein CASSPQGGVNYGYTF.

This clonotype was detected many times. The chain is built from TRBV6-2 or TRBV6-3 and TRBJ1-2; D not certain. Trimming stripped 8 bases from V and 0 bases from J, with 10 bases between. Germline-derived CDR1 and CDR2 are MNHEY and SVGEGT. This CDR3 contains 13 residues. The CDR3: CASVAEANYGYTF. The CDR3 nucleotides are TGTGCCAGCGTAGCGGAGGCTAACTATGGCTACACCTTC.

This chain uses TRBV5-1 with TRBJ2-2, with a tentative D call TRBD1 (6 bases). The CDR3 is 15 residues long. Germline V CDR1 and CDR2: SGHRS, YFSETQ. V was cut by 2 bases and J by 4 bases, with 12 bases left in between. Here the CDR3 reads CASSLVTGSTGELFF. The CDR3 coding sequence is TGCGCCAGCAGCTTAGTTACAGGGTCCACCGGGGAGCTGTTTTTT.

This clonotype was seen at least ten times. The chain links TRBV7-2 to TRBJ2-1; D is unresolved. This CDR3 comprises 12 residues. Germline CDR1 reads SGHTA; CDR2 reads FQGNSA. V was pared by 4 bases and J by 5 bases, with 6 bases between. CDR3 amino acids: CASSSQDNEQFF. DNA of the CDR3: TGTGCCAGCAGCTCCCAGGACAATGAGCAGTTCTTC.

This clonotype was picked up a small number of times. The CDR3 is CASSYGRGSNQPQHF. DNA of the CDR3: TGTGCCAGCAGTTACGGCAGGGGAAGCAATCAGCCCCAGCATTTT. The rearrangement links TRBV6-2 or TRBV6-3 to TRBJ1-5; D perhaps matches TRBD1 (6 bases). The germline gives CDR1 MNHEY, CDR2 SVGEGT. CDR3 length: 15 residues. V lost 2 bases, J lost 1 base, and 9 bases lay in between.

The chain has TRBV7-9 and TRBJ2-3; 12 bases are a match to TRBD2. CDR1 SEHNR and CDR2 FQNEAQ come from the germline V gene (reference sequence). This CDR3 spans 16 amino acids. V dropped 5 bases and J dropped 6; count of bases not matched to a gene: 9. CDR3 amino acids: CASSPTSGGPPDTQYF. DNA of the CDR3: TGTGCCAGCAGCCCGACTAGCGGGGGTCCCCCGGATACGCAGTATTTT.

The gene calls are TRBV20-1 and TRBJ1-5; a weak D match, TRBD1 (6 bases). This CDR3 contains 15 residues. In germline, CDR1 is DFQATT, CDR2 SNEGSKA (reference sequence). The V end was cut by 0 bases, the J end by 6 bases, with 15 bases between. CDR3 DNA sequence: TGCAGTGCTAGAGATTTGTCGGGGGGCGTTCAGCCCCAGCATTTT. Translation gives CSARDLSGGVQPQHF.

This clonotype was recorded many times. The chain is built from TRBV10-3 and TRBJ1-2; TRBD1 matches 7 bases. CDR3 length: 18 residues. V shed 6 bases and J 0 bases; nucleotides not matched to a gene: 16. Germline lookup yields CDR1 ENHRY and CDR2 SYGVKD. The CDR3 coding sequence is TGTGCCATCAGCCCAGGAAACGACAGGGACATTCCTAACTATGGCTACACCTTC. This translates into CAISPGNDRDIPNYGYTF.